This entry lists 32 T cell receptor beta chains sequenced from one sample in a study of T cell changes during pregnancy in multiple sclerosis. Generated by immunoSEQ multiplex PCR, the TCRdb table keeps only in-frame clones and is missing some. The table includes approximately 15,000 clones, roughly 83% detected once. The input for sequencing was CD8+ T cells from peripheral blood mononuclear cells, taken in the third trimester of pregnancy. The receptors shown here come from a female donor in good health, enrolled as a control in a pregnancy study.

This rearrangement joins TRBV14 to TRBJ2-1; 8 bases match TRBD2. The CDR3 length is 15 residues. Germline trimming cut 1 base from V and 4 bases from J; bases unmatched to any gene: 3. In germline, CDR1 is SGHDN, CDR2 FVKESK. CDR3 protein: CASSQGSSGYNEQFF. The CDR3 DNA follows: TGTGCCAGCAGCCAAGGCTCTAGCGGGTACAATGAGCAGTTCTTC.

The chain joins TRBV9 to TRBJ1-1; the D is unclear. The CDR3 consists of 14 residues. V lost 3 bases and J 1 base, leaving 10 bases between the germline ends. Germline V CDR1 and CDR2: SGDLS, YYNGEE. The DNA for the CDR3 is TGTGCCAGCAGCGGTTGGGAGGGGAACACTGAAGCTTTCTTT. This gives the protein CASSGWEGNTEAFF.

V usage is TRBV2 and J usage is TRBJ1-5; no reliable D call. Germline loops: CDR1 SNHLY, CDR2 FYNNEI. The CDR3 consists of 14 residues. Trimming took 4 bases from V and 9 from J, leaving 16 bases between them. The CDR3 is CASSGEPSERPQHF. As DNA, the CDR3 is TGTGCCAGCAGTGGAGAGCCGTCCGAGCGGCCCCAGCATTTT.

The chain is built from TRBV4-3 and TRBJ1-1; D not certain. Between the trimmed V and J ends, which lost 3 bases and 3 bases, there was a span of 11 bases. Germline V gives CDR1 LGHNA, CDR2 YSLEER. This CDR3 contains 14 residues. Written as DNA, the CDR3 is TGCGCCAGCAGCCACGGGTGGGTAGACACTGAAGCTTTCTTT. Amino acid sequence: CASSHGWVDTEAFF.

The V gene is TRBV5-8, the J gene TRBJ2-7; 10 bases align to TRBD2. CDR1 is SGHTS and CDR2 is YDEGEE in the germline V gene. This CDR3 is built from 16 residues. V lost 0 bases, J lost 3 bases, and 6 bases stayed unmatched. CDR3 in amino acids: CASSLAQREGIYEQYF. In DNA form, the CDR3 reads TGTGCCAGCAGCTTGGCCCAGCGGGAGGGCATCTACGAGCAGTACTTC. Full variable domain (outside the CDR3, taken from reference TRBV5-8 and TRBJ2-7): EAGVTQSPTHLIKTRGQQATLRCSPISGHTSVYWYQQALGLGLQFLLWYDEGEERNRGNFPPRFSGRQFPNYSSELNVNALELEDSALYLCASSLAQREGIYEQYFGPGTRLTVT.

This clone is a singleton in its sample. The J gene is TRBJ2-3, the V gene TRBV4-1; 10 bases align to TRBD2. Per the germline V gene, CDR1 is MGHRA and CDR2 is YSYEKL. V lost 0 bases and J lost 2; bases outside the gene matches: 8. The CDR3 length is 18 residues. The CDR3 spells CASSQDGPSGGNTDTQYF. CDR3 in DNA: TGCGCCAGCAGCCAAGATGGGCCTAGCGGGGGCAACACAGATACGCAGTATTTT.

The chain joins TRBV29-1 to TRBJ2-3; 9 bases agree with TRBD2. In germline, CDR1 is SQVTM, CDR2 ANQGSEA. The J segment lost 5 bases and the V segment lost 0 bases, leaving 12 bases of the junction unmatched. The CDR3 length is 17 residues. CDR3 residues: CSVEDPMAGGPGDTQYF. The CDR3 nucleotides are TGCAGCGTTGAAGATCCTATGGCGGGAGGGCCAGGAGATACGCAGTATTTT.

This clone was recorded only once. The chain joins TRBV11-3 to TRBJ2-5, with TRBD2 identical over 7 bases. CDR3 length: 13 amino acids. Germline V gives CDR1 SGHNT, CDR2 YENEEA. V was clipped by 4 bases and J by 3 bases; unmatched bases: 2. The CDR3 spells CASSSSGEETQYF. As DNA, the CDR3 is TGTGCCAGCAGCTCGAGCGGGGAAGAGACCCAGTACTTC.

V usage is TRBV5-6 and J usage is TRBJ2-5; TRBD1 matches 9 bases. Germline CDR1 SGHDT, CDR2 YYEEEE. This CDR3 is 15 amino acids long. After removal of 5 bases from V and 1 base from J, the junction contained 6 bases not matched to a gene. In DNA, the CDR3 is TGTGCCAGCAGTTTCCGGGACAGGGCCCAAGAGACCCAGTACTTC. It translates to CASSFRDRAQETQYF.

This chain connects TRBV2 to TRBJ2-7, with 8 bases lining up with TRBD1. V trimming: 7 bases; J trimming: 6 bases; junction bases outside the gene matches: 8. Germline CDR1 reads SNHLY; CDR2 reads FYNNEI. CDR3 length: 13 residues. The CDR3 is CASIDRGGSEQYF. Here the CDR3 DNA reads TGTGCCAGCATTGACAGGGGTGGGTCCGAGCAGTACTTC.

This clone was observed once. The chain is built from TRBV13 and TRBJ1-1; perhaps TRBD1 as D (6 bases). V was shortened by 6 bases and J by 1 base, with 12 bases between the two germline ends. Germline loops: CDR1 PRHDT, CDR2 FYEKMQ (reference sequence). CDR3 length equals 14 residues. The CDR3 is CASRQSDRNTEAFF. DNA of the CDR3: TGTGCCAGCAGACAATCGGACAGGAACACTGAAGCTTTCTTT.

The genes are TRBV5-8 and TRBJ2-2; TRBD2 might be the D (5 bases). This CDR3 is 13 amino acids long. The germline gives CDR1 SGHTS, CDR2 YDEGEE. The V and J ends lost 6 bases and 8 bases respectively, with 14 bases between them. The CDR3 is CASTPGMGGELFF. CDR3 sequence (DNA): TGTGCCAGCACCCCCGGGATGGGTGGGGAGCTGTTTTTT.

The chain has TRBV27 and TRBJ2-1; TRBD2 matches 10 bases. Trimming at V came to 5 bases and at J to 4 bases, leaving 8 bases not matched to a gene. The CDR3 runs 16 residues. Germline V CDR1 and CDR2: MNHEY, SMNVEV (reference sequence). The CDR3 loop is CASSTSTSGSYNEQFF. Written as DNA, the CDR3 is TGTGCCAGCAGTACCTCGACTAGCGGGTCGTACAATGAGCAGTTCTTC.

V gene TRBV29-1 combines with J gene TRBJ1-2; 8 nucleotides agree with TRBD1. This CDR3 is built from 15 residues. V shed 3 bases and J 4 bases; nucleotides not matched to a gene: 10. CDR1 and CDR2 from the germline V gene are SQVTM and ANQGSEA. CDR3 sequence reads: CSVETTGEGIYGYTF. DNA of the CDR3: TGCAGCGTTGAGACGACAGGGGAAGGCATCTATGGCTACACCTTC.

In its sample, this clone was seen once. The genes are TRBV29-1 and TRBJ1-1, with D tentatively TRBD1 (6 bases). V lost 1 base, J lost 2 bases, and 8 bases lay in between. Germline V gives CDR1 SQVTM, CDR2 ANQGSEA. CDR3 length: 13 residues. DNA of the CDR3: TGCAGCGTTGAAGGGACAGTTAACACTGAAGCTTTCTTT. This sequence encodes CSVEGTVNTEAFF.

This clone appeared once. This chain links TRBV19 with TRBJ1-2; tentative D call: TRBD1 (5 bases). This CDR3 is built from 16 residues. In germline, CDR1 is LNHDA, CDR2 SQIVND (reference sequence). Between the trimmed V and J ends, which lost 5 bases and 6 bases, there was a span of 22 bases. The CDR3 bases are TGTGCCAGTAGTCTACAAGGGACTCCCGGGATCGATGGCTACACCTTC. This translates into CASSLQGTPGIDGYTF.

This rearrangement joins TRBV4-3 to TRBJ1-2, with D tentatively TRBD1 (5 bases). V dropped 0 bases and J dropped 4 bases, with 18 bases sitting between them. CDR1 and CDR2 from the germline V gene are LGHNA and YSLEER. CDR3 length equals 17 residues. The CDR3 DNA sequence: TGCGCCAGCAGCCAAGATCCCTCTGAGGACGGGGGCTATGGCTACACCTTC. Its translation is CASSQDPSEDGGYGYTF.

In DNA form, the CDR3 reads TGTGCCGTCCAGGACAGGGGGGAAATGAGTCAGCCCCAGCATTTT. Translation: CAVQDRGEMSQPQHF. J is TRBJ1-5 and V is TRBV2; 10 bases agree with TRBD1. Trimming took 11 bases from V and 6 from J; bases not matched to a gene: 13. CDR3 length: 15 residues. From germline, CDR1 is SNHLY and CDR2 FYNNEI.

This chain links TRBV19 with TRBJ1-1; D remains ambiguous. V gave up 4 bases and J gave up 7 bases, with 13 bases separating them. CDR1 and CDR2 from the germline V gene are LNHDA and SQIVND (reference sequence). The CDR3 extends over 13 amino acids. CDR3 in amino acids: CASSTYTQDEAFF. CDR3 sequence (DNA): TGTGCCAGTAGTACCTACACTCAGGATGAAGCTTTCTTT.

The chain has TRBV7-9 and TRBJ1-1; D unclear. The CDR3 length is 14 residues. V gave up 5 bases and J gave up 8 bases, with 18 bases separating them. The V gene's germline CDR1 is SEHNR and CDR2 FQNEAQ (reference sequence). The DNA of the CDR3 is TGTGCCAGCAGCCCAAGCGCTAGTTCCCCCGAAGCTTTCTTT. As protein: CASSPSASSPEAFF.

V gene TRBV30 combines with J gene TRBJ1-3; 7 bases line up with TRBD1. CDR1 GTSNPN and CDR2 SVGIG come from the germline V gene (reference sequence). The trim removed 8 bases at V and 3 bases at J, leaving 1 base unmatched. The CDR3 is made up of 11 amino acids. The CDR3 region is CAQGGGNTIYF. In nucleotides, the CDR3 is TGTGCCCAGGGGGGTGGAAACACCATATATTTT.

The V and J genes are TRBV7-9 and TRBJ2-7; 9 nucleotides align to TRBD2. The CDR3 loop spans 14 amino acids. Germline V gene sequence: CDR1 SEHNR, CDR2 FQNEAQ (reference sequence). The V and J ends lost 5 bases and 4 bases, in that order; junction bases with no gene match: 6. The CDR3 region has the DNA TGTGCCAGCAGCCTCACCAGCGGGGGGTACGAGCAGTACTTC. Translation: CASSLTSGGYEQYF.

The CDR3 region has the DNA TGTGCCTGGAGTGATACGGGGGGGCCCTACGAGCAGTACTTC. This gives the protein CAWSDTGGPYEQYF. The chain uses TRBV30 and TRBJ2-7; 8 positions match TRBD2. The CDR3 length is 14 residues. CDR1 GTSNPN and CDR2 SVGIG come from the germline V gene (reference sequence). The junction had 4 bases not matched to a gene; V was cut back by 1 base and J by 2 bases. Full variable domain (rest looked up from reference TRBV30 and TRBJ2-7): SQTIHQWPATLVQPVGSPLSLECTVEGTSNPNLYWYRQAAGRGLQLLFYSVGIGQISSEVPQNLSASRPQDRQFILSSKKLLLSDSGFYLCAWSDTGGPYEQYFGPGTRLTVT.

V is TRBV25-1 and J is TRBJ2-7; the match to TRBD1 covers 8 bases. The CDR3 covers 14 residues. The V gene end was trimmed by 2 bases and the J gene end by 3 bases; junction bases not matched to a gene: 3. CDR1 is MGHDK and CDR2 is SYGVNS in the germline V gene. The CDR3 region is CASSEDGQGYEQYF. The CDR3 DNA reads TGTGCCAGCAGTGAAGATGGACAGGGCTACGAGCAGTACTTC.

Note on this clone: The junction departs from the called germline gene at one end, perhaps through a read error. The chain has TRBV7-9 and TRBJ1-1; D perhaps matches TRBD1 (6 bases). Germline assignment: CDR1 SEHNR and CDR2 FQNEAQ (reference sequence). The CDR3 sequence is 12 residues long. This CDR3 reads CASRDRYTKAFF. The CDR3 nucleotides read TGTGCCAGCAGAGACAGGTACACTAAAGCTTTCTTT.

The chain couples TRBV11-3 to TRBJ1-2, with D possibly TRBD1 on 6 matching bases. V shed 6 bases and J shed 5 bases, with 10 bases lying between them. The CDR3 contains 12 residues. Germline V gene data show CDR1 as SGHNT and CDR2 as YENEEA. CDR3 DNA sequence: TGTGCCAGCAGAACAGGGTTGTATGGCTACACCTTC. Its protein product is CASRTGLYGYTF.

This rearrangement joins TRBV4-1 to TRBJ1-5; 10 nucleotides align to TRBD1. The germline CDR1 and CDR2 sequences are MGHRA and YSYEKL. V shed 2 bases and J 4 bases; nucleotides not matched to a gene: 2. This CDR3 spans 15 amino acids. CDR3 residues: CASSQRQGANQPQHF. CDR3 sequence (DNA): TGCGCCAGCAGCCAACGACAGGGGGCAAATCAGCCCCAGCATTTT.

The V call is TRBV11-2, the J call TRBJ2-7; perhaps TRBD1 as D (6 bases). V was shortened by 0 bases and J by 5 bases, with 14 bases between the two germline ends. The length of the CDR3 is 15 residues. Germline lookup yields CDR1 SGHAT and CDR2 FQNNGV. The CDR3 DNA sequence: TGTGCCAGCAGCTTAGAACAACAGGGTGGCCACGAGCAGTACTTC. Translation gives CASSLEQQGGHEQYF. The full variable domain, its missing parts supplied by reference TRBV11-2 and TRBJ2-7, is EAGVAQSPRYKIIEKRQSVAFWCNPISGHATLYWYQQILGQGPKLLIQFQNNGVVDDSQLPKDRFSAERLKGVDSTLKIQPAKLEDSAVYLCASSLEQQGGHEQYFGPGTRLTVT.

This chain connects TRBV13 to TRBJ1-1; 7 bases are a match to TRBD1. Looked up from germline, CDR1 is PRHDT and CDR2 is FYEKMQ (reference sequence). V shed 5 bases, J shed 5 bases, and the junction held 8 bases outside the gene matches. The CDR3 contains 14 residues. The chain's CDR3 is CASSRDRVGTEAFF. CDR3 nucleotide sequence: TGTGCCAGCAGCCGAGACAGGGTAGGAACTGAAGCTTTCTTT.

V usage is TRBV5-1 and J usage is TRBJ1-2; perhaps TRBD1 as D (5 bases). This CDR3 spans 13 amino acids. CDR1 SGHRS and CDR2 YFSETQ come from the germline V gene. V was shortened by 4 bases and J by 8 bases, with 15 bases between the two germline ends. The DNA of the CDR3 is TGCGCCAGCAGCCGCCTGCAGGGTGCGGGCTACACCTTC. Translation gives CASSRLQGAGYTF.

This clone was detected only a few times. The chain is built from TRBV10-2 and TRBJ1-4; the D gene is possibly TRBD1 (6 bases). The germline CDR1 and CDR2 sequences are WSHSY and SAAADI. The CDR3 has 15 amino acids. The germline V and J ends were trimmed by 2 bases and 7 bases, with 14 bases remaining between them. The CDR3 loop reads CASSEPTGGGEKLFF. The DNA for the CDR3 is TGCGCCAGCAGTGAGCCGACGGGAGGGGGTGAAAAACTGTTTTTT.

CDR3 sequence (DNA): TGTGCCAGCAGACCTCGACAGGGGGCGCTTACTGAAGCTTTCTTT. This gives the protein CASRPRQGALTEAFF. The chain employs TRBV16 and TRBJ1-1; 10 nucleotides line up with TRBD1. Germline V CDR1 and CDR2: KGHSY, FQNENV. With V trimmed by 6 bases and J by 5 bases, 9 bases remained unmatched. The CDR3 has 15 residues.